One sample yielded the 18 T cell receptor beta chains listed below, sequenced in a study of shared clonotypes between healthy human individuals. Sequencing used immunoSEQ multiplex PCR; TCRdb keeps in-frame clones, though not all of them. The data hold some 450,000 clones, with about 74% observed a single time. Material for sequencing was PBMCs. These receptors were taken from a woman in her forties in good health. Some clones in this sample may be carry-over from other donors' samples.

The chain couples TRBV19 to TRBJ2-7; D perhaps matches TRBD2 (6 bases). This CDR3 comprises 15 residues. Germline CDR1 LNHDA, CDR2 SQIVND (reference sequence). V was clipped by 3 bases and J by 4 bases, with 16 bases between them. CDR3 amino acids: CASSISVGGAYEQYF. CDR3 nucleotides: TGTGCCAGTAGTATTTCGGTTGGAGGGGCGTACGAGCAGTACTTC.

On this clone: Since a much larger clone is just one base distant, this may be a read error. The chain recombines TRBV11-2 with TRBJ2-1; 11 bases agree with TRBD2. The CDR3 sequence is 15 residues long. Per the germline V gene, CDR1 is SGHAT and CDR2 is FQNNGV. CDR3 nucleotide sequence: TGTGCCGGCAGCTTAGAGACTAGCGGGATCGGGGGTCAGTTCTTC. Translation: CAGSLETSGIGGQFF.

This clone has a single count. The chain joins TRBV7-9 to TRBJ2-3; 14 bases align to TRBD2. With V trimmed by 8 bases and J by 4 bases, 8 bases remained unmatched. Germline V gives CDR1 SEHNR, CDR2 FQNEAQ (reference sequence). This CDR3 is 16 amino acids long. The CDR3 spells CASSGTSGSGADTQYF. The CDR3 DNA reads TGTGCCAGCTCCGGGACTAGCGGGAGTGGGGCAGATACGCAGTATTTT.

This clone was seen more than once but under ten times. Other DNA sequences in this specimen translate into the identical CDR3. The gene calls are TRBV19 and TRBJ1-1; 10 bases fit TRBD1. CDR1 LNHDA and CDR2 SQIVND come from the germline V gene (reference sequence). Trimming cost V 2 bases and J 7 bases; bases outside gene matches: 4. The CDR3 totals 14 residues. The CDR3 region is CASSINRDRGEAFF. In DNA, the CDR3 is TGTGCCAGTAGTATAAACCGGGACAGGGGTGAAGCTTTCTTT. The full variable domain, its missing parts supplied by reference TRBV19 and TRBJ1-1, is DGGITQSPKYLFRKEGQNVTLSCEQNLNHDAMYWYRQDPGQGLRLIYYSQIVNDFQKGDIAEGYSVSREKKESFPLTVTSAQKNPTAFYLCASSINRDRGEAFFGQGTRLTVV.

The CDR3 region is CASSNDRGLEQYF. CDR3 nucleotides: TGTGCCAGCAGTAATGACAGGGGGCTCGAGCAGTACTTC. The chain is built from TRBV2 and TRBJ2-7; 10 bases are a match to TRBD1. The CDR3 runs to 13 residues. V lost 5 bases to trimming and J lost 6 bases; unmatched junction nucleotides: 4. Germline V gene sequence: CDR1 SNHLY, CDR2 FYNNEI.

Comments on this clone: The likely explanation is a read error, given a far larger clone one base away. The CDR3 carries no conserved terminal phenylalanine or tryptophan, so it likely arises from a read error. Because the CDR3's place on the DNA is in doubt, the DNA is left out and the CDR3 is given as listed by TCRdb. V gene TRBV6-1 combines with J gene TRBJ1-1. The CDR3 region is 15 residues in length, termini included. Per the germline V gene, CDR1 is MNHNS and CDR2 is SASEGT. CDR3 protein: CASTDTGRPGGGTFL.

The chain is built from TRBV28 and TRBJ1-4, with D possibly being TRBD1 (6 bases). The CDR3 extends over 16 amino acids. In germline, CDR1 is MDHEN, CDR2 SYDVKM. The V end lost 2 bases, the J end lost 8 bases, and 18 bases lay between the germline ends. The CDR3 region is CASSLTQGRDWEKLFF. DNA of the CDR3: TGTGCCAGCAGTTTAACACAGGGCAGGGATTGGGAAAAACTGTTTTTT. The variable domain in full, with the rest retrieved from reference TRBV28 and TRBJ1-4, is DVKVTQSSRYLVKRTGEKVFLECVQDMDHENMFWYRQDPGLGLRLIYFSYDVKMKEKGDIPEGYSVSREKKERFSLILESASTNQTSMYLCASSLTQGRDWEKLFFGSGTQLSVL.

The CDR3 bases are TGTGCCAGCAGTTACGGTCTAGCGGGAGGCACAGATACGCAGTATTTT. This encodes CASSYGLAGGTDTQYF. The chain employs TRBV6-6 and TRBJ2-3; TRBD2 agrees at 10 bases. In germline, CDR1 is MNHNY, CDR2 SVGAGI (reference sequence). The CDR3 is 16 amino acids. The V gene end was trimmed by 2 bases and the J gene end by 1 base; junction bases not matched to a gene: 3.

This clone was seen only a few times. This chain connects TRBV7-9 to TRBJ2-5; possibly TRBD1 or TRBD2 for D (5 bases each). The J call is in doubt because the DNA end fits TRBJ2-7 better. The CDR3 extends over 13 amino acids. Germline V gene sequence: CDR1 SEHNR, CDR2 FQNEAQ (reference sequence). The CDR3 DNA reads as TGTGCCAGCAGCTTACCGGGACCCTACGAGCAGTACTTC. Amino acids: CASSLPGPYEQYF.

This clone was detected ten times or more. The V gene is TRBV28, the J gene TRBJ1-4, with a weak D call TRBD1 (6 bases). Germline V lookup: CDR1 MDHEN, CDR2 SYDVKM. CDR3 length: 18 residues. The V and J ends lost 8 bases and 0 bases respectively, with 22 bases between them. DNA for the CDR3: TGTGCCAGCCGTAGACCTGACAGGTTCTCTGCAACTAATGAAAAACTGTTTTTT. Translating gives CASRRPDRFSATNEKLFF. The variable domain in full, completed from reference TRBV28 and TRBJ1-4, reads DVKVTQSSRYLVKRTGEKVFLECVQDMDHENMFWYRQDPGLGLRLIYFSYDVKMKEKGDIPEGYSVSREKKERFSLILESASTNQTSMYLCASRRPDRFSATNEKLFFGSGTQLSVL.

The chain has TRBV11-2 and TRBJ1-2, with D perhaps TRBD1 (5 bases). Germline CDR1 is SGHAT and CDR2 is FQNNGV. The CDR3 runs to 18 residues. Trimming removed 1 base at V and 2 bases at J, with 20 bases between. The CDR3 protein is CASSLVGSAGPRNYGYTF. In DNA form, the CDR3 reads TGTGCCAGCAGCTTAGTAGGGAGCGCGGGGCCCCGGAACTATGGCTACACCTTC.

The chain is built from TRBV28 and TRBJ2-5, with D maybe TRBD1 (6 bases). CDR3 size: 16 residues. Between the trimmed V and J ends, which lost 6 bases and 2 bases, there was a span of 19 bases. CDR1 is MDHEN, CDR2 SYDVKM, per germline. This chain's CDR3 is CASSATWGQRQETQYF. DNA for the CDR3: TGTGCCAGCAGCGCTACTTGGGGACAACGGCAAGAGACCCAGTACTTC.

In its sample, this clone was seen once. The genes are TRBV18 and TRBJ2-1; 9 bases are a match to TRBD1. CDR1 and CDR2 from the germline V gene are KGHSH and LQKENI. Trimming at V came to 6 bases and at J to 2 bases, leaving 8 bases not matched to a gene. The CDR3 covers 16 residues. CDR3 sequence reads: CASSDTRQGAYNEQFF. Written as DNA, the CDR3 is TGTGCCAGCTCTGACACCCGACAGGGGGCCTACAATGAGCAGTTCTTC.

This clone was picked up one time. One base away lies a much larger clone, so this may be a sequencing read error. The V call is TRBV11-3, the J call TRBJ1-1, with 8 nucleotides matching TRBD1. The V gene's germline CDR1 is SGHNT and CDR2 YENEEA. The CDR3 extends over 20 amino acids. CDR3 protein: CASSLVLDRVNTEAFSSLRF. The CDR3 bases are TGTGCCAGCAGCTTAGTCCTGGACAGGGTGAACACTGAAGCTTTCTCTTCGCTGAGATTT.

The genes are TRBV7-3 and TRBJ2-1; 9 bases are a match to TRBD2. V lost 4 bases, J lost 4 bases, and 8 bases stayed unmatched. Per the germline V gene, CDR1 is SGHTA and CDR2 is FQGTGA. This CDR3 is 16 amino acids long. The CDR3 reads CASSSTAGGPYNEQFF. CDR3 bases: TGTGCCAGCAGCTCCACGGCGGGAGGGCCGTACAATGAGCAGTTCTTC.

This chain's CDR3 is CASQAQEANQPQHF. CDR3 bases: TGTGCCAGCCAAGCACAGGAAGCCAATCAGCCCCAGCATTTT. The chain links TRBV28 to TRBJ1-5; maybe TRBD1 (5 bases). Germline V gene sequence: CDR1 MDHEN, CDR2 SYDVKM. Trimming left V 8 bases short and J 3 bases short, with 14 bases between. CDR3 length: 14 amino acids.

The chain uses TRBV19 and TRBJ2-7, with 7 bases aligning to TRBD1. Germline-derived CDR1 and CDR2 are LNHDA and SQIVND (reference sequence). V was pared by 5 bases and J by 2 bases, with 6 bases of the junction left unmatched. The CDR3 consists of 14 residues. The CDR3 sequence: CASSADREAYEQYF. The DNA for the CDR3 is TGTGCCAGTAGTGCCGACAGGGAAGCCTACGAGCAGTACTTC.

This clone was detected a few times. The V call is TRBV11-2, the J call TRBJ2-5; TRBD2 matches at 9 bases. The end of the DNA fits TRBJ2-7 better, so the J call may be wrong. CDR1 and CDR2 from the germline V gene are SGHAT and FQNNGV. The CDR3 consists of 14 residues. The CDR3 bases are TGTGCCAGCAGCCAAGCGGGAGGTAGCTACGAGCAGTACTTC. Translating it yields CASSQAGGSYEQYF.